The present entry profiles one TCR beta chain with its context. Only in-frame clones appear in the TCRdb table, and some are missing; sequencing was by immunoSEQ multiplex PCR. The sample holds approximately 310,000 clones, around 87% seen once. The sample belongs to a study of blood T cell repertoires in COVID-19. In the study overall: Sources were T cells, B-cell-depleted T cells, or PBMCs; the material itself was cDNA or gDNA.

Per the germline V gene, CDR1 is GTSNPN and CDR2 is SVGIG (reference sequence). The CDR3 spans 15 residues. Trimming removed 4 bases from V and 4 bases from J; junction bases left unmatched: 7. The chain recombines TRBV30 with TRBJ2-2, with 9 positions matching TRBD2. The clonotype originates from a man aged 50 to 59 with active or convalescent COVID-19. Sequenced: peripheral blood. The DNA of the CDR3 is TGTGCCTGGACGAGGCTAGCGGGACGCACCGGGGAGCTGTTTTTT. This gives the protein CAWTRLAGRTGELFF.